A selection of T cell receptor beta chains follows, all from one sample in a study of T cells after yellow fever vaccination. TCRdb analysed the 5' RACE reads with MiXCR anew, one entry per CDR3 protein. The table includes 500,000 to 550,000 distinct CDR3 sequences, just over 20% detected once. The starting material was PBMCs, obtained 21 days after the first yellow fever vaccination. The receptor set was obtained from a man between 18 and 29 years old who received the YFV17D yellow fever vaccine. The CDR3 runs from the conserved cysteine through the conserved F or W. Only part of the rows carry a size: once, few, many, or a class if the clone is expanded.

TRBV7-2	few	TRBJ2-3	CASSATGPTQYF
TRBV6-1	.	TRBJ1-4	CASTDRGTNEKLFF
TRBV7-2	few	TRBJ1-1	CASSLWGGTEAFF
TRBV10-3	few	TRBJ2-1	CAISVGGGRYNEQFF
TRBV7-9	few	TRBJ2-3	CASSGPTGGGGTDTQYF
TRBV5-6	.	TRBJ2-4	CASSLGQDFLAKNIQYF
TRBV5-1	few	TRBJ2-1	CASSLGDSRGNEQFF
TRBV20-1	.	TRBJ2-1	CSARDHQRGAYNEQFF
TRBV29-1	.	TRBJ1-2	CSVENKRGTAKGYTF
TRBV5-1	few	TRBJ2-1	CASSSGTPGNEQFF
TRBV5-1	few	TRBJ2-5	CASSLDVSRETQYF
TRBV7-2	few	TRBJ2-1	CASSSTPVQEQFF
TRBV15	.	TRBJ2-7	CATSTNGYEQYF
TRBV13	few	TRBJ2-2	CASNSDTNTGELFF
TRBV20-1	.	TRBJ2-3	CSAAGGSTDTQYF
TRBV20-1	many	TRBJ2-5	CSARVIGGETQYF
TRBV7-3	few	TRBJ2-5	CASSLTLFVGGTRWGETQYF
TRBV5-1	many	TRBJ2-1	CASSLGRTGSGSGGIHNEQFF
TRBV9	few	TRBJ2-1	CASSYEGSRNEQFF
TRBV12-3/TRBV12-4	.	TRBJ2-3	CASSLTGGAADTQYF
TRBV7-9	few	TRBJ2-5	CASSLWTRETQYF
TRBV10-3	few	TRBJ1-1	CAIRNQGGQETEAFF
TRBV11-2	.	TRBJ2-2	CASSKGVNTGELFF
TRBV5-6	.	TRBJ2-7	CASSLARADEQYF
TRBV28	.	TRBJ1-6	CASSPEPGGASPLHF
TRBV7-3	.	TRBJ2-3	CASSLRGSGTDTQYF
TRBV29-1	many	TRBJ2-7	CSVAPGINYEQYF
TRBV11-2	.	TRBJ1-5	CATTEGGKPQHF
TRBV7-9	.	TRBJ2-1	CASSRLGDRGMDEQFF
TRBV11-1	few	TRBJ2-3	CASRATGVQDTQYF
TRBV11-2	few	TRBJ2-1	CASSLDRGQNEQFF
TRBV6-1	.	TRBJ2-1	CASSEAGLGREFF